This T cell receptor beta chain was recorded in a study of CD8 T cells in Susac syndrome. About the study: Active disease was present in over five of the sequenced Susac syndrome patients, and remission in roughly eight.

In blood CD8+ and CD4+ T cells, TCR beta underwent sequencing. RNA in amounts of about 0.5 to 1 ug was reverse transcribed with random hexamers. Amplification of TCR beta CDR3 by immunoSEQ multiplex PCR spanned 54 Vbeta and 13 Jbeta. MiXCR, run by TCRdb on the immunoSEQ multiplex PCR reads, gives a single entry per CDR3 protein. The table has around 170,000 distinct CDR3 sequences, about 95% seen once. Trimming took 7 bases from V and 6 from J; bases not matched to a gene: 3. The CDR3 is made up of 12 amino acids. V gene TRBV12-3 or TRBV12-4 combines with J gene TRBJ2-1; 7 bases match TRBD2. Source material: CD8+ T cells from PBMCs. The receptor's source is a human donor with Susac syndrome. DNA of the CDR3: TGTGCCAGCAACGGACTAGGCAATGAGCAGTTCTTC. Its translation: CASNGLGNEQFF.